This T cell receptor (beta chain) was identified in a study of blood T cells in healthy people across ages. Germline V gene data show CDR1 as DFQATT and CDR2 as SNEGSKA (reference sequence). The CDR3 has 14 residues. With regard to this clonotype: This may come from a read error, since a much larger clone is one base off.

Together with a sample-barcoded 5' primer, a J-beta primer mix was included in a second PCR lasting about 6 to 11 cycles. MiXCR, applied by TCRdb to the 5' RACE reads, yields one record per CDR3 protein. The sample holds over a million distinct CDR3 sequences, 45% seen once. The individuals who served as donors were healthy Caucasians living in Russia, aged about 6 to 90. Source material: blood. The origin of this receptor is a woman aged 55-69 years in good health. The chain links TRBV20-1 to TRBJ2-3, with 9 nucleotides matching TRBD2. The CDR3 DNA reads TGCGGTGCTATCAGCGGGAGGAGTGGAAATACGCAGTATTTT. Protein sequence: CGAISGRSGNTQYF.